The present entry profiles one T cell receptor (beta chain) with its context. This entry belongs to a study of cytomegalovirus exposure and HLA in healthy donors. The PCR ran on 60 Vbeta and 13 Jbeta primers. TCRdb keeps only in-frame clones here, not all; method: immunoSEQ multiplex PCR. Here the sample spans about 43,000 clones, roughly half being singletons. The V end lost 0 bases, the J end lost 1 base, and 7 bases lay between the germline ends. Germline V gene data show CDR1 as SGHRS and CDR2 as YFSETQ. This CDR3 comprises 14 residues. This chain uses TRBV5-1 with TRBJ1-1; D uncertain. This clonotype was obtained from a man aged 55-75 years in good health and CMV-seronegative. Sequencing was done on a sample of PBMCs. CDR3 nucleotides: TGCGCCAGCAGCTTGGACTCTCAGAACACTGAAGCTTTCTTT. It encodes CASSLDSQNTEAFF.